Following are 32 T cell receptor beta chains from one sample sequenced in a study of T-cell memory formation after mild COVID-19. TCRdb itself ran the 5' RACE reads through MiXCR, one entry per CDR3 protein. Seen here are fewer than 700,000 distinct CDR3 sequences, around 17% observed once, and the top ten hold 12%. Sequencing input: PBMCs or a T cell subset sorted from them (not recorded which). These receptors all stem from an adult woman who had mild COVID-19 (a few samples of this study predate the infection). Cell type and time point are not known.

This clonotype was detected only once. CDR3 protein: CSVSWGQEAFF. DNA for the CDR3: TGCAGCGTCTCCTGGGGGCAGGAAGCTTTCTTT. The chain has TRBV29-1 and TRBJ1-1, with a weak D call TRBD1 (6 bases). The CDR3 has 11 residues. The germline V gene encodes CDR1 SQVTM and CDR2 ANQGSEA. The V end was cut by 6 bases, the J end by 8 bases, with 13 bases between.

The V and J genes are TRBV3-1 and TRBJ2-3, with 9 positions matching TRBD2. Germline CDR1 and CDR2: LGHDT and YNNKEL (reference sequence). This CDR3 has 18 residues. Trimming removed 2 bases from V and 2 bases from J; junction bases left unmatched: 11. The CDR3 sequence: CASSQRDWREGVTDTQYF. CDR3 DNA sequence: TGTGCCAGCAGCCAACGGGACTGGCGGGAGGGGGTCACAGATACGCAGTATTTT.

This sequence joins TRBV19 and TRBJ1-4; 10 bases align to TRBD1. The CDR3 spans 15 residues. Germline lookup yields CDR1 LNHDA and CDR2 SQIVND (reference sequence). V lost 5 bases to trimming and J lost 11 bases; unmatched junction nucleotides: 11. CDR3 coding DNA: TGTGCCAGTAGTGACACCGGGACAGGGGTTGTCAAACTGTTTTTT. It encodes CASSDTGTGVVKLFF.

The J gene is TRBJ2-5, the V gene TRBV5-1, with 12 nucleotides matching TRBD2. CDR3 length equals 18 residues. V shed 7 bases, J shed 6 bases, and the junction held 19 bases outside the gene matches. Germline V gene lookup returns CDR1 SGHRS and CDR2 YFSETQ. CDR3 in amino acids: CASGERMASGRAGKTQYF. The CDR3 DNA reads as TGCGCCAGCGGAGAGCGGATGGCTAGCGGGAGGGCCGGAAAGACCCAGTACTTC.

In this sample, this clonotype turned up a few times. The chain has TRBV12-3 or TRBV12-4 and TRBJ1-1, with 7 nucleotides matching TRBD1. This CDR3 spans 15 amino acids. The junction had 10 bases not matched to a gene; V was cut back by 5 bases and J by 4 bases. CDR3: CASSPPGQRGTEAFF. For the CDR3, the DNA is TGTGCCAGCAGTCCCCCGGGACAGAGGGGCACTGAAGCTTTCTTT.

The chain employs TRBV20-1 and TRBJ2-1; a possible D gene is TRBD2 (6 bases). The V gene lost 4 bases and the J gene lost 7 bases, with 17 bases spanning the gap. The V gene's germline CDR1 is DFQATT and CDR2 SNEGSKA (reference sequence). CDR3 length equals 14 residues. CDR3 sequence reads: CSAKVWESGNEQFF. Here the CDR3 DNA reads TGCAGTGCTAAGGTGTGGGAGAGCGGGAATGAGCAGTTCTTC.

There are a few counts of this clonotype. The chain uses TRBV20-1 and TRBJ2-1; 7 nucleotides line up with TRBD2. Germline CDR1 is DFQATT and CDR2 is SNEGSKA (reference sequence). This CDR3 has 14 amino acids. V shed 1 base, J shed 3 bases, and the junction held 3 bases outside the gene matches. CDR3 protein: CSARVGRDYNEQFF. In DNA form, the CDR3 reads TGCAGTGCTAGAGTGGGGAGGGACTACAATGAGCAGTTCTTC.

The chain is built from TRBV4-1 and TRBJ2-2; 7 positions match TRBD2. The CDR3 is made up of 16 amino acids. Germline CDR1 MGHRA, CDR2 YSYEKL. Trimming took 3 bases from V and 6 from J; bases not matched to a gene: 10. The CDR3 region is CASSQEGLVASGELFF. The CDR3 DNA sequence: TGCGCCAGCAGCCAGGAAGGACTAGTCGCTTCCGGGGAGCTGTTTTTT.

A few counts support this clonotype. V is TRBV6-5 and J is TRBJ1-1; maybe TRBD1 (5 bases). The V end lost 2 bases, the J end lost 1 base, and 8 bases lay between the germline ends. This CDR3 is 14 amino acids long. Germline V gives CDR1 MNHEY, CDR2 SVGAGI. The CDR3 nucleotides are TGTGCCAGCAGTTACGGGGGAACGAACACTGAAGCTTTCTTT. Translated: CASSYGGTNTEAFF.

The V gene is TRBV7-8, the J gene TRBJ2-5; D is possibly TRBD1 or TRBD2 (6 bases each). V was trimmed by 2 bases and J by 1 base, leaving 11 bases between them. Germline CDR1 is SGHVS and CDR2 is FQNEAQ. The CDR3 covers 15 residues. CDR3 sequence (DNA): TGTGCCAGCAGCTTATTCGGAGGGGGCCAAGAGACCCAGTACTTC. Protein product: CASSLFGGGQETQYF.

The sample holds a few counts of this clonotype. The chain has TRBV2 and TRBJ2-5, with TRBD2 matching 7 bases. The length of the CDR3 is 16 residues. Per germline, CDR1 SNHLY and CDR2 FYNNEI. The J segment lost 3 bases and the V segment lost 5 bases, leaving 12 bases of the junction unmatched. CDR3 amino acids: CASSYQVAGTKETQYF. The DNA for the CDR3 is TGTGCCAGCAGTTATCAGGTAGCGGGCACTAAAGAGACCCAGTACTTC.

The count of this clonotype is one. Since a much larger clone is just one base distant, this may be a read error. The chain joins TRBV9 to TRBJ2-7, with TRBD1 matching 10 bases. CDR3 size: 14 residues. CDR1 is SGDLS, CDR2 YYNGEE, per germline. V dropped 5 bases and J dropped 2; count of bases not matched to a gene: 4. The CDR3: CASRAGTGAYEQYF. The CDR3 DNA sequence: TGTGCCAGCAGAGCCGGGACAGGGGCCTACGAGCAGTACTTC. Supplemented by reference TRBV9 and TRBJ2-7, the full variable domain reads DSGVTQTPKHLITATGQRVTLRCSPRSGDLSVYWYQQSLDQGLQFLIQYYNGEERAKGNILERFSAQQFPDLHSELNLSSLELGDSALYFCASRAGTGAYEQYFGPGTRLTVT.

The chain uses TRBV6-6 and TRBJ1-5; no definite D call. The CDR3 runs 16 residues. V was shortened by 0 bases and J by 3 bases, with 12 bases between the two germline ends. CDR1 and CDR2 from the germline V gene are MNHNY and SVGAGI (reference sequence). CDR3 nucleotides: TGTGCCAGCAGTTACTCGGTAGGGAAAGACAATCAGCCCCAGCATTTT. Encoded protein: CASSYSVGKDNQPQHF.

This clonotype appeared many times. This chain connects TRBV4-1 to TRBJ1-5; D perhaps matches TRBD1 (6 bases). Germline CDR1 is MGHRA and CDR2 is YSYEKL. The V end lost 4 bases, the J end lost 8 bases, and 15 bases lay between the germline ends. The CDR3 contains 14 residues. In DNA, the CDR3 is TGCGCCAGCAGCCGGATACAGGGTGGGGAGCCCCAGCATTTT. Translation gives CASSRIQGGEPQHF.

This clonotype was detected only a few times. V gene TRBV14 combines with J gene TRBJ1-2; no firm D call. Germline-derived CDR1 and CDR2 are SGHDN and FVKESK. With 0 bases removed from V and 0 bases from J, the gap between germline ends came to 8 bases. The CDR3 is 15 residues long. CDR3 coding DNA: TGTGCCAGCAGCCAAGATGCAGGCCCTAACTATGGCTACACCTTC. Its protein is CASSQDAGPNYGYTF.

This clonotype appeared a few times. The chain carries TRBV11-3 and TRBJ2-7; D may be TRBD2 (6 bases). Germline V gene data show CDR1 as SGHNT and CDR2 as YENEEA. The CDR3 runs 13 residues. The V and J ends lost 5 bases and 7 bases respectively, with 15 bases between them. CDR3 in amino acids: CASSLSGPTEQYF. DNA for the CDR3: TGTGCCAGCAGCCTCAGCGGGCCGACTGAGCAGTACTTC.

The chain is built from TRBV3-1 and TRBJ1-2; tentative D call: TRBD1 (5 bases). This CDR3 has 16 residues. Trimming removed 0 bases at V and 7 bases at J, with 18 bases between. Germline values: CDR1 LGHDT, CDR2 YNNKEL (reference sequence). CDR3 sequence: CASSQETDPYVSGYTF. In DNA, the CDR3 is TGTGCCAGCAGCCAAGAGACAGATCCGTATGTAAGTGGCTACACCTTC.

V usage is TRBV29-1 and J usage is TRBJ2-3; no reliable D call. Germline V gene lookup returns CDR1 SQVTM and CDR2 ANQGSEA. The CDR3 spans 8 residues. The CDR3 region is CPTDTQYF. The DNA for the CDR3 is TGCCCCACAGATACGCAGTATTTT.

V and J are TRBV5-5 and TRBJ2-7, with TRBD1 identical over 11 bases. The V and J ends lost 2 bases and 2 bases, in that order; junction bases with no gene match: 6. Germline V gives CDR1 SGHKS, CDR2 YYEKEE (reference sequence). The CDR3 is made up of 16 amino acids. CDR3 DNA: TGTGCCAGCAGCTTCCGAGGACAGGGGGCCACCTACGAGCAGTACTTC. Protein: CASSFRGQGATYEQYF. The full variable domain, in which reference TRBV5-5 and TRBJ2-7 provide the parts outside the CDR3, is DAGVTQSPTHLIKTRGQQVTLRCSPISGHKSVSWYQQVLGQGPQFIFQYYEKEERGRGNFPDRFSARQFPNYSSELNVNALLLGDSALYLCASSFRGQGATYEQYFGPGTRLTVT.

The rearrangement joins TRBV3-1 to TRBJ2-1, with 12 bases identical to TRBD2. Losses at the gene ends were 4 bases for V and 7 bases for J; bases not matched to a gene: 8. The V gene's germline CDR1 is LGHDT and CDR2 YNNKEL (reference sequence). The CDR3 consists of 16 residues. CDR3 coding DNA: TGTGCCAGCAGCCCCTTACTAGCGGGGGGTAGGAATGAGCAGTTCTTC. Its protein is CASSPLLAGGRNEQFF.

The CDR3 spells CASSHDFAGTSGPLLQFF. The CDR3 DNA reads as TGCGCCAGCAGCCATGATTTCGCCGGGACTAGCGGTCCCTTATTGCAGTTCTTC. The chain couples TRBV4-3 to TRBJ2-1; 11 bases align to TRBD2. Germline values: CDR1 LGHNA, CDR2 YSLEER. J gave up 12 bases and V 3 bases, and 19 bases lay outside the gene matches. CDR3 length: 18 amino acids.

The V gene is TRBV4-1, the J gene TRBJ2-1; D not certain. The CDR3 runs to 15 residues. With 0 bases removed from V and 8 bases from J, the gap between germline ends came to 14 bases. Germline CDR1 MGHRA, CDR2 YSYEKL. CDR3 bases: TGCGCCAGCAGCCAAGATCGCCTAGGAATCTATGAGCAGTTCTTC. Translating it yields CASSQDRLGIYEQFF.

This chain connects TRBV6-5 to TRBJ1-2; D perhaps matches TRBD1 (5 bases). Germline-derived CDR1 and CDR2 are MNHEY and SVGAGI. Trimming cost V 2 bases and J 3 bases, with 16 bases left between them. The CDR3 runs 16 residues. This chain's CDR3 is CASSYEVTSRDYGYTF. In nucleotides, the CDR3 is TGTGCCAGCAGTTACGAAGTTACCTCCAGGGACTATGGCTACACCTTC.

The rearrangement uses TRBV29-1 and TRBJ2-3; perhaps TRBD2 as D (6 bases). The germline V gene has CDR1 SQVTM and CDR2 ANQGSEA. This CDR3 comprises 13 residues. Trimming took off 3 bases at V and 2 bases at J, with 9 bases between the two ends. The CDR3 DNA reads as TGCAGCGTTGATCGGGGGATCACAGATACGCAGTATTTT. This encodes CSVDRGITDTQYF.

The sample holds a few counts of this clonotype. The genes are TRBV5-4 and TRBJ2-3; 9 bases are a match to TRBD1. The germline CDR1 and CDR2 sequences are SGHNT and YYREEE (reference sequence). This CDR3 is built from 15 residues. V lost 3 bases to trimming and J lost 4 bases; unmatched junction nucleotides: 6. The CDR3 sequence: CASSYTGTGPDTQYF. CDR3 DNA: TGTGCCAGCAGCTATACCGGGACAGGGCCAGATACGCAGTATTTT.

This clonotype was recorded a few times. The chain links TRBV21-1 to TRBJ2-7. TRBV21-1 is a pseudogene locus. CDR3 length: 13 amino acids. The CDR3 here is CASSTGYSYEQYF. As DNA, the CDR3 is TGTGCCAGCAGCACAGGATACTCCTACGAGCAGTACTTC.

The chain links TRBV5-1 to TRBJ2-1; D unresolved. V gave up 3 bases and J gave up 8 bases, with 9 bases separating them. Germline CDR1 SGHRS, CDR2 YFSETQ. This CDR3 is built from 12 residues. CDR3 sequence: CASSSMGDEQFF. DNA for the CDR3: TGCGCCAGCAGCTCGATGGGCGATGAGCAGTTCTTC.

This clonotype was recorded many times. The chain links TRBV30 to TRBJ1-5, with TRBD1 identical over 9 bases. CDR1 and CDR2 from the germline V gene are GTSNPN and SVGIG (reference sequence). The CDR3 is 13 amino acids. V lost 3 bases, J lost 6 bases, and 3 bases stayed unmatched. DNA for the CDR3: TGTGCCTGGAGCAGGACAGGGGTTCAGCCCCAGCATTTT. Protein sequence: CAWSRTGVQPQHF. Together with reference TRBV30 and TRBJ1-5, the CDR3 gives the full variable domain: SQTIHQWPATLVQPVGSPLSLECTVEGTSNPNLYWYRQAAGRGLQLLFYSVGIGQISSEVPQNLSASRPQDRQFILSSKKLLLSDSGFYLCAWSRTGVQPQHFGDGTRLSIL.

This rearrangement joins TRBV2 to TRBJ2-1; D is ambiguous. CDR1 is SNHLY and CDR2 is FYNNEI in the germline V gene. V lost 8 bases, J lost 0 bases, and 11 bases lay in between. CDR3 length equals 14 residues. CDR3: CASLQESSYNEQFF. DNA of the CDR3: TGTGCCAGCCTTCAGGAGAGCTCCTACAATGAGCAGTTCTTC. Using reference TRBV2 and TRBJ2-1 for the parts outside the CDR3, the full variable domain is EPEVTQTPSHQVTQMGQEVILRCVPISNHLYFYWYRQILGQKVEFLVSFYNNEISEKSEIFDDQFSVERPDGSNFTLKIRSTKLEDSAMYFCASLQESSYNEQFFGPGTRLTVL.

The CDR3: CASSQDGRTQYF. The CDR3 DNA sequence: TGTGCCAGCAGCCAAGATGGTCGGACCCAGTACTTC. The chain recombines TRBV14 with TRBJ2-5; no firm D call. The CDR3 runs 12 residues. Trimming took 0 bases from V and 7 from J, leaving 6 bases between them. Germline V lookup: CDR1 SGHDN, CDR2 FVKESK.

This clonotype was counted between two and nine times. This chain connects TRBV6-5 to TRBJ1-5; tentative D call: TRBD1 (5 bases). Trimming removed 6 bases from V and 6 bases from J, with 18 bases in between. Per germline, CDR1 MNHEY and CDR2 SVGAGI. The CDR3 extends over 15 amino acids. CDR3 amino acids: CASSHRGVWSQPQHF. The CDR3, as DNA: TGTGCCAGCAGCCACCGGGGGGTTTGGAGTCAGCCCCAGCATTTT.

This chain joins TRBV18 and TRBJ2-5; D possibly corresponds to TRBD2 (6 bases). This CDR3 has 14 residues. Trimming cost V 6 bases and J 5 bases, with 16 bases left between them. CDR1 KGHSH and CDR2 LQKENI come from the germline V gene. The CDR3: CASSGGYTQETQYF. Written as DNA, the CDR3 is TGTGCCAGCTCCGGGGGTTACACACAGGAGACCCAGTACTTC. Filled out from reference TRBV18 and TRBJ2-5, the complete variable domain reads NAGVMQNPRHLVRRRGQEARLRCSPMKGHSHVYWYRQLPEEGLKFMVYLQKENIIDESGMPKERFSAEFPKEGPSILRIQQVVRGDSAAYFCASSGGYTQETQYFGPGTRLLVL.